The rows below give T cell receptor beta chains drawn from one sample of a study of blood T cell repertoires in COVID-19. TCRdb keeps only in-frame clones here, not all; method: immunoSEQ multiplex PCR. The top ten clones hold over 13% of a sample with about 180,000 clones, 60% to 80% of them seen once. The sequenced material came from PBMCs or T cells enriched from blood (not recorded which). The receptor source for this set is a man aged 55 to 70 who had been exposed to COVID-19. Both conserved end residues are part of each CDR3. Each record gives: clone size, CDR3 length, J gene, D gene, V gene, CDR3 DNA, CDR3 protein. A D gene is named only where the DNA matches it firmly. Some rows mark clone size as missing; the rest say once, few, many or name a class of expanded clone.

>-|16|TRBJ2-3|TRBD2|TRBV15
TGTGCCACCAGCAGCCGTCTAGCGGGAGGCGCAGATACGCAGTATTTT
CATSSRLAGGADTQYF
>-|20|TRBJ2-7|TRBD2|TRBV24-1
TGTGCCACCAGTGCCCTTCCCGGGGGGGAGGGCCCATTTGGAACCTACGAGCAGTACTTC
CATSALPGGEGPFGTYEQYF
>-|13|TRBJ1-3|-|TRBV13
TGTGCCAGCAGCTTATCGAGAGGAAACACCATATATTTT
CASSLSRGNTIYF
>-|14|TRBJ2-3|-|TRBV24-1
TGTGCCACCAGTTCCCAGGGGTATCCAGATACGCAGTATTTT
CATSSQGYPDTQYF
>-|16|TRBJ1-2|TRBD1|TRBV3-1/TRBV3-2
TGTGCCAGCAGCCAAGTCGGACAGGACTACACGTATGGCTACACCTTC
CASSQVGQDYTYGYTF
>-|13|TRBJ1-1|-|TRBV6-6
TGTGCCACTAAACGCCAGGGGAACACTGAAGCTTTCTTT
CATKRQGNTEAFF
>-|16|TRBJ2-2|TRBD2|TRBV6-5
TGTGCCAGCAGTTATTCGCCTAGCGGGGGGGGATCGAAGCTGTTTTTT
CASSYSPSGGGSKLFF
>once|14|TRBJ2-7|TRBD1|TRBV24-1
TGTGCCACCAGTAGTACAGGGGACATCTACGAGCAGTACTTC
CATSSTGDIYEQYF
>-|12|TRBJ2-7|-|TRBV28
TGTGCCCTAGGATCAGAGAGGGACGAGCAGTACTTC
CALGSERDEQYF
>few|15|TRBJ1-2|-|TRBV7-2
TGTGCCAGCAGCTTAGCGGGCGGGGTGGAGGGTGGCTACACCTTC
CASSLAGGVEGGYTF
>-|17|TRBJ2-5|TRBD2|TRBV10-3
TGTGCCATCAGTGTCTCTAGCGGGAGGGCCCCACGAGAGACCCAGTACTTC
CAISVSSGRAPRETQYF
>-|16|TRBJ2-7|-|TRBV19
TGTGCCAGTAGTAGCGGGACCGTCTTTAGCTCCTACGAGCAGTACTTC
CASSSGTVFSSYEQYF
>-|13|TRBJ1-4|TRBD1|TRBV11-3
TGTGCCAGCAGCTTCGGGGGACAGGCAAAACTGTTTTTT
CASSFGGQAKLFF
>-|15|TRBJ1-4|TRBD1|TRBV30
TGTGCCTGGAGGCCGACAGGGCGGACTAATGAAAAACTGTTTTTT
CAWRPTGRTNEKLFF
>-|13|TRBJ1-2|TRBD1|TRBV11-2
TGTGCCAGCAGCTTTACAGGGGACTATGGCTACACCTTC
CASSFTGDYGYTF
>-|13|TRBJ1-5|-|TRBV5-1
TGCGCCAGCAGCTTTGAAGGGGAACAGCCCCAGCATTTT
CASSFEGEQPQHF
>-|16|TRBJ2-7|TRBD2|TRBV27
TGTGCCAGCAGTTTATCGGTCCCGGGAGGGCCCCACGAGCAGTACTTC
CASSLSVPGGPHEQYF
>few|14|TRBJ2-3|-|TRBV7-9
TGTGCCAGCAGCTTAGACAGGCTGGTGGAGACGCAGTATTTT
CASSLDRLVETQYF
>-|14|TRBJ1-4|TRBD1|TRBV5-1
TGCGCCAGCAGTTGGACAGGGGCTAATGAAAAACTGTTTTTT
CASSWTGANEKLFF
>-|15|TRBJ1-4|TRBD1|TRBV24-1
TGTGCCACCAGTGACTGGGACAGGGGGCGTGAAAAACTGTTTTTT
CATSDWDRGREKLFF
>once|13|TRBJ1-2|TRBD1|TRBV15
TGTGCCACCAGCACCGGGGACAGTTATGGCTACACCTTC
CATSTGDSYGYTF
>-|15|TRBJ1-1|TRBD1|TRBV14
TGTGCCAGCAGCCAAGAAGGACAGGTCCTCACTGAAGCTTTCTTT
CASSQEGQVLTEAFF
>once|13|TRBJ2-7|-|TRBV12-5
TGTGCTAGTGGTTTGTATTCTTCCCACGAGCAGTACTTC
CASGLYSSHEQYF
>-|13|TRBJ2-7|-|TRBV6-1
TGTGCCAGCAGTGAACCCCCGTATGAGGAGCAGTACTTC
CASSEPPYEEQYF
>-|16|TRBJ2-7|TRBD1|TRBV6-2/TRBV6-3
TGTGCCAGCAGTAGCCCGGGACAGCTAGGCTCCTACGAGCAGTACTTC
CASSSPGQLGSYEQYF
>-|16|TRBJ1-5|TRBD1|TRBV24-1
TGTGCCACCAGTCCGGGACAGGGTGTAAGGAATCAGCCCCAGCATTTT
CATSPGQGVRNQPQHF
>few|20|TRBJ2-6|TRBD2|TRBV3-1/TRBV3-2
TGTGCCAGCAGCCTCAATGCCCGATTACTAGCGGGAGCTGGGGCCAACGTCCTGACTTTC
CASSLNARLLAGAGANVLTF
>-|15|TRBJ2-7|TRBD2|TRBV4-1
TGCGCCAGCAGCCAGGGTCGCGGGGGTATCTACGAGCAGTACTTC
CASSQGRGGIYEQYF
>-|15|TRBJ2-3|-|TRBV5-1
TGCGCCAGCAGCGGTCGGGCAGGGGGCACAGATACGCAGTATTTT
CASSGRAGGTDTQYF
>-|15|TRBJ2-1|-|TRBV27
TGTGCCAGCAGTTTTTCGGAGGGGAACTACAATGAGCAGTTCTTC
CASSFSEGNYNEQFF
>-|15|TRBJ1-3|-|TRBV15
TGTGCCACCAGCAGAGATAGCGGTATTGGAAACACCATATATTTT
CATSRDSGIGNTIYF
>-|14|TRBJ2-6|-|TRBV15
TGTGCCACCTACATGGGCTATGGGGCCAACGTCCTGACTTTC
CATYMGYGANVLTF
>-|16|TRBJ2-3|-|TRBV24-1
TGTGCCACCAGTGACCGACTCCCCGGGGACACAGATACGCAGTATTTT
CATSDRLPGDTDTQYF
>-|13|TRBJ2-3|-|TRBV3-1/TRBV3-2
TGTGCCAGCAGCCAATGGCCGACAGATACGCAGTATTTT
CASSQWPTDTQYF
>once|14|TRBJ1-4|-|TRBV7-9
TGTGCCAGCAGCCCAGAAAGTACTAATGAAAAACTGTTTTTT
CASSPESTNEKLFF
>-|14|TRBJ2-5|TRBD1|TRBV5-1
TGCGCCAGCAGCTTGGCAGGGGGCGGAGAGACCCAGTACTTC
CASSLAGGGETQYF
>-|14|TRBJ2-7|-|TRBV5-1
TGCGCCAGCAGCTTAGAAGGGCGGGGCTACGAGCAGTACTTC
CASSLEGRGYEQYF
>-|13|TRBJ1-1|-|TRBV2
TGTGCCAGCAGGGGAGCAATGAACACTGAAGCTTTCTTT
CASRGAMNTEAFF
>-|21|TRBJ2-2|TRBD2|TRBV7-6
TGTGCCAGCAGCTTTGGCCTTCCGGGACTAGCGGGAGGTCGGGCCACCGGGGAGCTGTTTTTT
CASSFGLPGLAGGRATGELFF
>-|20|TRBJ2-1|TRBD2|TRBV19
TGTGCCAGTAGTCCCTTCTATAGCGGGAGGGCCGCTAAGTCCTACAATGAGCAGTTCTTC
CASSPFYSGRAAKSYNEQFF
>once|14|TRBJ2-7|-|TRBV9
TGTGCCAGCAGCGCCCCAGGAGGTGGAAACGAGCAGTACTTC
CASSAPGGGNEQYF
>-|13|TRBJ1-2|-|TRBV12-3/TRBV12-4
TGTGCCAGCAGTTTTTGGGAGAACTATGGCTACACCTTC
CASSFWENYGYTF